This TCR beta chain was recovered during a study of brain T cells in children with intractable seizures. Only cases whose brain tissue showed the highest T cell transcript signatures were sequenced. Patients received at least one anti-epileptic drug before surgery. A note on this clone: The antigen remains undetermined.

The data were produced by immunoSEQ multiplex PCR, yet TCRdb's version contains in-frame clones alone and is incomplete. The sample gives 70,000 to 90,000 clones, approximately 94% of which show up once; around 1.4% is in the top ten. Notes on the study in general: Absence of clones before surgery may stem from lower sequencing depth.

Trimming took 6 bases from V and 7 from J, leaving 10 bases between them. The germline gives CDR1 MGHDK, CDR2 SYGVNS. The CDR3 is made up of 12 amino acids. This receptor was identified in a boy under two years old with tuberous sclerosis and intractable seizures. This chain connects TRBV25-1 to TRBJ1-5; D unclear. The sample here was peripheral blood, taken at surgery. CDR3: CASSLLGQPQHF. The CDR3 DNA is TGTGCCAGCAGCTTATTAGGGCAGCCCCAGCATTTT.